This T cell receptor (beta chain) is drawn from a study of graft-versus-host responses after intestinal transplantation. Libraries were prepared by immunoSEQ multiplex PCR; TCRdb keeps only in-frame clonotypes and omits some of them. The sample consists of about 54,000 clones, 91% of them appearing once. A note on this clone: Its antigen is unknown.

The CDR3 is 13 residues long. General study findings and limits: Recipient marrow showed GvH clones, some seen first in ileum or blood. The presence of high graft-versus-host to host-versus-graft clonal ratios in allografts characterized patients with graft-donor T cell macrochimerism.

This chain connects TRBV21-1 to TRBJ2-1; TRBD2 is the table's D call and was not checked against the DNA. TRBV21-1 represents a pseudogene. Sequenced material: PBMCs, taken nearly 670 days after intestinal transplant. This TCR came from a human patient who received an intestinal transplant, so some T cells may come from the graft donor. The chain's CDR3 is CASSKDLRDEQFF. CDR3 in DNA: TGTGCCAGCAGCAAAGACCTCCGGGATGAGCAGTTCTTC.